The 21 T cell receptor beta chains below come from one sample, sequenced in a study of cytomegalovirus exposure and HLA in healthy donors. PCR was performed using 60 Vbeta and 13 Jbeta primers. The assay was immunoSEQ multiplex PCR, and TCRdb's table has in-frame clones only and misses some. The sample holds around 190,000 clones, about 82% seen once. Material: PBMCs. The origin of the receptors is a woman in her forties or fifties in good health and CMV-seronegative.

The V and J genes are TRBV11-3 and TRBJ2-7; D remains ambiguous. This CDR3 comprises 14 residues. CDR1 SGHNT and CDR2 YENEEA come from the germline V gene. Trimming shortened V by 5 bases and J by 1 base, and 12 bases separated the two germline ends. CDR3 DNA sequence: TGTGCCAGCAGCCCCTACGGTCGTTCCTACGAGCAGTACTTC. Translation gives CASSPYGRSYEQYF.

The rearrangement links TRBV18 to TRBJ2-1, with 12 bases fitting TRBD2. This CDR3 contains 16 residues. Germline values: CDR1 KGHSH, CDR2 LQKENI. The trim removed 5 bases at V and 0 bases at J, leaving 2 bases unmatched. The CDR3, as DNA: TGTGCCAGCTCAGGACTAGCGGGACCCTCCTACAATGAGCAGTTCTTC. Protein: CASSGLAGPSYNEQFF.

The rearrangement links TRBV5-1 to TRBJ2-5, with TRBD2 matching over 7 bases. The DNA matches TRBJ2-7 better at its end, which makes the J call doubtful. Looked up from germline, CDR1 is SGHRS and CDR2 is YFSETQ. CDR3 size: 15 residues. The CDR3 bases are TGCGCCAGCAGCCCCACTAGCGAGAGCTCCTACGAGCAGTACTTC. Its translation: CASSPTSESSYEQYF.

This clone was detected only a few times. The V gene is TRBV2, the J gene TRBJ1-1; D gene ambiguous. This CDR3 spans 11 amino acids. V gave up 4 bases and J gave up 8 bases, with 8 bases separating them. From germline, CDR1 is SNHLY and CDR2 FYNNEI. The CDR3 sequence: CASSGPTEAFF. The CDR3 DNA reads TGTGCCAGCAGTGGCCCGACAGAAGCTTTCTTT.

This clone was seen a few times. The gene calls are TRBV6-5 and TRBJ2-7; 7 bases agree with TRBD2. Trimming at V came to 3 bases and at J to 7 bases, leaving 6 bases not matched to a gene. CDR1 is MNHEY, CDR2 SVGAGI, per germline. CDR3 size: 13 residues. CDR3 amino acids: CASSYGRAEEQYF. The CDR3 DNA is TGTGCCAGCAGTTATGGGAGGGCAGAGGAGCAGTACTTC.

This chain connects TRBV28 to TRBJ1-2; D not resolved. Trimming shortened V by 7 bases and J by 4 bases, and 16 bases separated the two germline ends. CDR1 is MDHEN and CDR2 is SYDVKM in the germline V gene. The CDR3 length is 14 residues. The CDR3 DNA is TGTGCCAGCACTACGGAGGGAACGGTCTATGGCTACACCTTC. Its translation: CASTTEGTVYGYTF.

This chain connects TRBV28 to TRBJ1-1; D is ambiguous. CDR1 and CDR2 from the germline V gene are MDHEN and SYDVKM. The germline V and J ends were trimmed by 6 bases and 0 bases, with 17 bases remaining between them. This CDR3 contains 16 residues. The CDR3 loop reads CASRSGGAGMNTEAFF. CDR3 in DNA: TGTGCCAGCAGATCGGGAGGCGCAGGCATGAACACTGAAGCTTTCTTT.

This chain links TRBV19 with TRBJ2-7; 8 nucleotides align to TRBD1. V trimming: 5 bases; J trimming: 6 bases; junction bases outside the gene matches: 9. From germline, CDR1 is LNHDA and CDR2 SQIVND (reference sequence). The CDR3 extends over 14 amino acids. The CDR3 DNA reads as TGTGCCAGTAGTCCTTGGACAGGGAACGGCGAGCAGTACTTC. As protein: CASSPWTGNGEQYF.

DNA of the CDR3: TGTGCCAGCAGGGCGGGAGCTCGGGGGAAAAAACTGTTTTTT. It yields the protein CASRAGARGKKLFF. This chain uses TRBV11-2 with TRBJ1-4; D might be TRBD1 (5 bases). Germline CDR1 reads SGHAT; CDR2 reads FQNNGV. Trimming left V 6 bases short and J 9 bases short, with 17 bases between. CDR3 length equals 14 residues.

V and J are TRBV10-3 and TRBJ1-1; tentative D call: TRBD1 (6 bases). The CDR3 sequence is 15 residues long. CDR1 is ENHRY, CDR2 SYGVKD, per germline. Trimming shortened V by 7 bases and J by 5 bases, and 20 bases separated the two germline ends. The CDR3 bases are TGTGCCATCAAGGGTAGGGACATGGGTCAAACTGAAGCTTTCTTT. It specifies CAIKGRDMGQTEAFF.

This rearrangement joins TRBV7-9 to TRBJ2-1, with 14 bases matching TRBD2. The CDR3 extends over 17 amino acids. CDR1 and CDR2 from the germline V gene are SEHNR and FQNEAQ (reference sequence). J lost 7 bases, V lost 3 bases, and 8 bases had no gene match. Written as DNA, the CDR3 is TGTGCCAGCAGCTTCCCTAGGACTAGCGGGAGGCAAAATGAGCAGTTCTTC. It specifies CASSFPRTSGRQNEQFF.

J is TRBJ2-1 and V is TRBV5-1, with 14 positions matching TRBD2. Germline values: CDR1 SGHRS, CDR2 YFSETQ. The trim removed 0 bases at V and 12 bases at J, leaving 11 bases unmatched. The CDR3 covers 17 residues. DNA for the CDR3: TGCGCCAGCAGCTTGGTCAGCGGGACTAGCGGGAGAACTGTGCAGTTCTTC. This encodes CASSLVSGTSGRTVQFF.

The rearrangement uses TRBV21-1 and TRBJ1-1. TRBV21-1 is given as a pseudogene. The CDR3 spans 12 residues. The CDR3 DNA reads TGTGCCAGGGGGGGGGCGTCAACTGAAGCTTTCTTT. Residues: CARGGASTEAFF.

This rearrangement joins TRBV6-5 to TRBJ1-2, with a tentative D call TRBD1 (5 bases). Trimming left V 4 bases short and J 8 bases short, with 20 bases between. Germline CDR1 reads MNHEY; CDR2 reads SVGAGI. The CDR3 covers 15 residues. The chain's CDR3 is CASSSDRGGVEGYTF. In DNA form, the CDR3 reads TGTGCCAGCAGTTCCGACCGAGGAGGGGTAGAAGGCTACACCTTC.

This clone was picked up a small number of times. The rearrangement joins TRBV28 to TRBJ2-3; 8 nucleotides agree with TRBD2. This CDR3 has 15 residues. J gave up 1 base and V 4 bases, and 4 bases lay outside the gene matches. The V gene's germline CDR1 is MDHEN and CDR2 SYDVKM. CDR3 nucleotide sequence: TGTGCCAGCAGTTCCGGGACTAGTGGCACAGATACGCAGTATTTT. This sequence encodes CASSSGTSGTDTQYF.

Points on this clone: The same CDR3 also results from other DNA sequences found in this sample. The rearrangement links TRBV6-6 to TRBJ2-1; D is perhaps TRBD2 (6 bases). CDR3 size: 15 residues. With 2 bases removed from V and 0 bases from J, the gap between germline ends came to 8 bases. CDR1 and CDR2 from the germline V gene are MNHNY and SVGAGI (reference sequence). The CDR3 region is CASSYRGSSYNEQFF. The CDR3 DNA is TGTGCCAGCAGTTACCGGGGGAGCTCCTACAATGAGCAGTTCTTC.

The chain uses TRBV9 and TRBJ2-7; 10 nucleotides align to TRBD2. Germline V gene lookup returns CDR1 SGDLS and CDR2 YYNGEE. V was clipped by 0 bases and J by 5 bases; unmatched bases: 5. This CDR3 is built from 15 residues. CDR3 in amino acids: CASSVVSSGSHEQYF. The CDR3 coding sequence is TGTGCCAGCAGCGTAGTTTCTAGCGGGAGCCACGAGCAGTACTTC.

The V call is TRBV30, the J call TRBJ2-2; TRBD2 is a possible D gene (6 bases). The CDR3 covers 17 residues. V lost 8 bases to trimming and J lost 0 bases, with 22 bases between them. The germline V gene has CDR1 GTSNPN and CDR2 SVGIG (reference sequence). The DNA for the CDR3 is TGTGCCCGCTCAAGGGCTGGCGGGAATACGAACACCGGGGAGCTGTTTTTT. Amino acid sequence: CARSRAGGNTNTGELFF.

The gene calls are TRBV18 and TRBJ2-2, with D perhaps TRBD2 (6 bases). Germline CDR1 reads KGHSH; CDR2 reads LQKENI. The CDR3 length is 16 residues. Between the trimmed V and J ends, which lost 1 base and 1 base, there was a span of 10 bases. The CDR3 DNA reads TGTGCCAGCTCACCACTCCGGGAGAGGAACACCGGGGAGCTGTTTTTT. Its protein product is CASSPLRERNTGELFF. Full variable domain (rest looked up from reference TRBV18 and TRBJ2-2): NAGVMQNPRHLVRRRGQEARLRCSPMKGHSHVYWYRQLPEEGLKFMVYLQKENIIDESGMPKERFSAEFPKEGPSILRIQQVVRGDSAAYFCASSPLRERNTGELFFGEGSRLTVL.

The CDR3 loop is CASSTGGGLTEAFF. The CDR3 DNA reads as TGTGCCAGCAGTACAGGGGGCGGTTTGACTGAAGCTTTCTTT. The rearrangement uses TRBV28 and TRBJ1-1, with 9 positions matching TRBD1. V lost 5 bases to trimming and J lost 5 bases; unmatched junction nucleotides: 6. Germline loops: CDR1 MDHEN, CDR2 SYDVKM. The CDR3 extends over 14 amino acids. The complete variable domain, with remaining parts taken from reference TRBV28 and TRBJ1-1, reads DVKVTQSSRYLVKRTGEKVFLECVQDMDHENMFWYRQDPGLGLRLIYFSYDVKMKEKGDIPEGYSVSREKKERFSLILESASTNQTSMYLCASSTGGGLTEAFFGQGTRLTVV.

The J gene is TRBJ2-1, the V gene TRBV27, with 11 bases aligning to TRBD2. This CDR3 is 15 amino acids long. Per germline, CDR1 MNHEY and CDR2 SMNVEV (reference sequence). V was clipped by 5 bases and J by 4 bases; unmatched bases: 4. For the CDR3, the DNA is TGTGCCAGCAGTGACGGGACTAGCGGTTACAATGAGCAGTTCTTC. The encoded protein is CASSDGTSGYNEQFF.